Shown below are 2 T cell receptor beta chains from a single sample sequenced in a study of cytomegalovirus exposure and HLA in healthy donors. TCRdb keeps only in-frame clones here, not all; method: immunoSEQ multiplex PCR. The sample records about 88,000 clones, 84% being singletons. Sequenced input: PBMCs. These receptors all stem from a woman between 18 and 29 years old in good health and CMV-seropositive.

The table lists this clone with a count of one. J is TRBJ1-4 and V is TRBV19; 10 bases match TRBD1. The CDR3 runs 18 residues. Germline trimming cut 1 base from V and 7 bases from J; bases unmatched to any gene: 12. The germline gives CDR1 LNHDA, CDR2 SQIVND (reference sequence). In nucleotides, the CDR3 is TGTGCCAGTAGTATAGGCCCGACAGGGGGCGCCAAAATTGAAAAACTGTTTTTT. It yields the protein CASSIGPTGGAKIEKLFF.

The chain carries TRBV5-1 and TRBJ2-5; D not certain. This CDR3 has 11 amino acids. Germline V gives CDR1 SGHRS, CDR2 YFSETQ. V was shortened by 2 bases and J by 3 bases, with 2 bases between the two germline ends. CDR3 residues: CASSFEETQYF. CDR3 nucleotides: TGCGCCAGCAGCTTCGAAGAGACCCAGTACTTC.